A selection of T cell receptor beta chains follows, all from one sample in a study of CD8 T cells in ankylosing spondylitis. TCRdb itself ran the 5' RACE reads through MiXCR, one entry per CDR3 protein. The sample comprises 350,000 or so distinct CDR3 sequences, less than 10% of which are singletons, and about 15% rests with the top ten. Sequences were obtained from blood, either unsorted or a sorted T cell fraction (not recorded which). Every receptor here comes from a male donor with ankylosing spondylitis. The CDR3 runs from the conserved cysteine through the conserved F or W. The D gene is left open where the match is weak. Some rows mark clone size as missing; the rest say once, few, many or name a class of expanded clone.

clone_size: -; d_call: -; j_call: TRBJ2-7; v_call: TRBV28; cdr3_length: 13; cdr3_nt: TGTGCCAGCAGTCCTCGGGTACCGTACGAGCAGTACTTC; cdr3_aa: CASSPRVPYEQYF
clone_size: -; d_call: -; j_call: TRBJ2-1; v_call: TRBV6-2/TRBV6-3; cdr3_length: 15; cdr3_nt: TGTGCCAGCAGGACAGGTCTGAGCTCCTACAATGAGCAGTTCTTC; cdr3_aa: CASRTGLSSYNEQFF
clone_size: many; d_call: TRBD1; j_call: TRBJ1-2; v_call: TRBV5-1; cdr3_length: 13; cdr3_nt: TGCGCCAGTACAGGGGAGCGGGAGTATGGCTACACCTTC; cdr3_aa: CASTGEREYGYTF
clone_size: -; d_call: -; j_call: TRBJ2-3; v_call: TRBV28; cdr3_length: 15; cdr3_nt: TGTGCCAGCAGACCCGTTAGCGCCAGCACGGATACGCAGTATTTT; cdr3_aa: CASRPVSASTDTQYF
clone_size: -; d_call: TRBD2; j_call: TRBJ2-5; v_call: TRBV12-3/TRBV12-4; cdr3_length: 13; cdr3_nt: TGTGCCAGCAGGGGGACTAGCGGGAGTACCCAGTACTTC; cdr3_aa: CASRGTSGSTQYF
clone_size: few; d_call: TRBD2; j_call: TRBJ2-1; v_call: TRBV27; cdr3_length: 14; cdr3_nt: TGTGCCAGCAGTTTATCGGGACTAGGGGATGAGCAGTTCTTC; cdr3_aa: CASSLSGLGDEQFF
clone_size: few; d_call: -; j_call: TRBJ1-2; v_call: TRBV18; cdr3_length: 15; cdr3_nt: TGTGCCAGCTCACCACGGGACCTTACAGGGTCTGGCTACACCTTC; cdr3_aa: CASSPRDLTGSGYTF
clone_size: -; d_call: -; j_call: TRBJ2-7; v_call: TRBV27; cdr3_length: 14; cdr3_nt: TGTGCCAGCAGTCAATCCGGGTCCTACTACGAGCAGTACTTC; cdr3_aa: CASSQSGSYYEQYF
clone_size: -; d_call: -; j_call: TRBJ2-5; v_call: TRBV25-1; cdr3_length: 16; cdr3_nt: TGTGCCAGCAGTGAGGGAGGGGACAGACACCAAGAGACCCAGTACTTC; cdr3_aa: CASSEGGDRHQETQYF
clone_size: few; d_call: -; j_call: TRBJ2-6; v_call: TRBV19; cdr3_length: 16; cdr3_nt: TGTGCCAGTAGAGAACTGCTGGGGGCTGGGGCCAACGTCCTGACTTTC; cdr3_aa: CASRELLGAGANVLTF
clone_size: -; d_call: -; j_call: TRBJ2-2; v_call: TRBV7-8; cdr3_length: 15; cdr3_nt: TGTGCCAGCAGCACCCGGGCGGCGAACACCGGGGAGCTGTTTTTT; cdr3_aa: CASSTRAANTGELFF
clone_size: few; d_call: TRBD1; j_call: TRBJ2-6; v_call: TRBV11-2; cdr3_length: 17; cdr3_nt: TGTGCCAGCAGCTTAAACAGGGGGCGAAGTGGGGCCAACGTCCTGACTTTC; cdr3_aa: CASSLNRGRSGANVLTF
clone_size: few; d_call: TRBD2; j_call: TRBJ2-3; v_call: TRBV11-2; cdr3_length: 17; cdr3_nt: TGTGCCAGCAGTACCCCAACTAGCGGGCTATTGCCAGATACGCAGTATTTT; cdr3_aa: CASSTPTSGLLPDTQYF
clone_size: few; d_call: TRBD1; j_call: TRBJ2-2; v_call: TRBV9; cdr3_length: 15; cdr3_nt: TGTGCCAGCAGCGGCAGGGGGCTGGTCACCGGGGAGCTGTTTTTT; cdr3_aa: CASSGRGLVTGELFF
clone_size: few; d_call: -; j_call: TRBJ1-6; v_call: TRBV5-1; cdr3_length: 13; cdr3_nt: TGCGCCAGCAGCTTGGATCATGAAGCGTCCCTCCACTTT; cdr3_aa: CASSLDHEASLHF
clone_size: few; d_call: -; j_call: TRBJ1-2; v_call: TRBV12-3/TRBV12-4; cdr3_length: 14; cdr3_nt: TGTGCCAGCAGTTTCGGGCACTCGGGCTATGGCTACACCTTC; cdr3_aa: CASSFGHSGYGYTF
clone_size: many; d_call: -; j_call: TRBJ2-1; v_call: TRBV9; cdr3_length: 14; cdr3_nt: TGTGCCAGCGGGCCGGGGCGGCCCTACAATGAGCAGTTCTTC; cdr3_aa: CASGPGRPYNEQFF
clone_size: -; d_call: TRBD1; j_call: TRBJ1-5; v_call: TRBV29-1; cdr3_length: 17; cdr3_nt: TGCAGCGTTGAGTGGACAGGACCATTTTATAGCAATCAGCCCCAGCATTTT; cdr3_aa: CSVEWTGPFYSNQPQHF
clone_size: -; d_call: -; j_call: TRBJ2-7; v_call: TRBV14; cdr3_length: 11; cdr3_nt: TGTGCCAGCGGGGCGGGAAACGGGCAGTACTTC; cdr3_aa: CASGAGNGQYF